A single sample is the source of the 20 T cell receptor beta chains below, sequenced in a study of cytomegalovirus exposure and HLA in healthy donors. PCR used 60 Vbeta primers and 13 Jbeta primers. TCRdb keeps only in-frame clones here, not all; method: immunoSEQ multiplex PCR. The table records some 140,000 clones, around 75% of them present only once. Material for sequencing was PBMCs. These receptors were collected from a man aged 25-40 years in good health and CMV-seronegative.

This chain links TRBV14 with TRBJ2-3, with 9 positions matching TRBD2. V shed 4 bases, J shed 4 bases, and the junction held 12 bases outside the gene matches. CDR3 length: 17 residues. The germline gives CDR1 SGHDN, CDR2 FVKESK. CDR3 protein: CASSPTGGSGSADTQYF. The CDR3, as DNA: TGTGCCAGCAGCCCGACCGGGGGTAGCGGGAGTGCAGATACGCAGTATTTT.

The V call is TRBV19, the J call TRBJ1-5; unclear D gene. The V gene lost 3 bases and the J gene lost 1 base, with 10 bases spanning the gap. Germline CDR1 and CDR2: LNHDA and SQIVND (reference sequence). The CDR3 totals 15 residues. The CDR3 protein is CASSISVWSNQPQHF. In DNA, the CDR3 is TGTGCCAGTAGTATCAGTGTTTGGAGCAATCAGCCCCAGCATTTT.

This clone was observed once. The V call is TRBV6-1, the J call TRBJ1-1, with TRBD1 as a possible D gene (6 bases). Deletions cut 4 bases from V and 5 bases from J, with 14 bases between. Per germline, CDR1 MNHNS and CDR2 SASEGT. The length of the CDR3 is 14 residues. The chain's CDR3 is CASSGIQGTTEAFF. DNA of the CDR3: TGTGCCAGCAGTGGGATTCAGGGGACGACTGAAGCTTTCTTT.

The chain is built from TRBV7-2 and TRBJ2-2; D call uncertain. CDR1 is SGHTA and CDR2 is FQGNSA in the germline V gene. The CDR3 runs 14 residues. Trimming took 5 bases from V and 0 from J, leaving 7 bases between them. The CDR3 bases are TGTGCCAGCAGCCCACTTACGAACACCGGGGAGCTGTTTTTT. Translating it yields CASSPLTNTGELFF. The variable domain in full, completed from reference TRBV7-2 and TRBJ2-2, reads GAGVSQSPSNKVTEKGKDVELRCDPISGHTALYWYRQSLGQGLEFLIYFQGNSAPDKSGLPSDRFSAERTGGSVSTLTIQRTQQEDSAVYLCASSPLTNTGELFFGEGSRLTVL.

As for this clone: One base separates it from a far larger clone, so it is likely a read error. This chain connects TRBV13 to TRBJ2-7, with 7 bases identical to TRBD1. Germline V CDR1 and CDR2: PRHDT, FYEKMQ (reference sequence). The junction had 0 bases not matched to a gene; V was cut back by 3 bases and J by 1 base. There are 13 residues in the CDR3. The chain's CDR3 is CASSLGQSYEQYF. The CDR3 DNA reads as TGTGCCAGCAGCTTGGGACAGTCCTACGAGCAGTACTTC.

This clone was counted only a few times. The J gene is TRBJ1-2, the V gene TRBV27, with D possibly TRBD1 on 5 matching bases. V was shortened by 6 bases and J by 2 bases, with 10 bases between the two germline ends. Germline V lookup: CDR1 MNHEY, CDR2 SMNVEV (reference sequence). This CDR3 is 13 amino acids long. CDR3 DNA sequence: TGTGCCAGCAGAGTAGACAGCAACTATGGCTACACCTTC. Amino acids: CASRVDSNYGYTF.

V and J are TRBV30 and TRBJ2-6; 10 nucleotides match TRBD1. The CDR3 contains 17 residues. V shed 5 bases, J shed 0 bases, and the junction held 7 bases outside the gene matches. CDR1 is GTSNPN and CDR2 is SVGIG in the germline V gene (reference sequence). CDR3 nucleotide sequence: TGTGCCTGGTACCGGGACAGGGGCCGCTCTGGGGCCAACGTCCTGACTTTC. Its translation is CAWYRDRGRSGANVLTF.

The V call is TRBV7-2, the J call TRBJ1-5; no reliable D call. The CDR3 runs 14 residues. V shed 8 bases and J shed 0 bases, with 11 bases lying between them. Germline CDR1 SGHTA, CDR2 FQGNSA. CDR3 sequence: CASRADNSNQPQHF. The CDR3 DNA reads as TGTGCCAGCCGCGCCGACAATAGCAATCAGCCCCAGCATTTT.

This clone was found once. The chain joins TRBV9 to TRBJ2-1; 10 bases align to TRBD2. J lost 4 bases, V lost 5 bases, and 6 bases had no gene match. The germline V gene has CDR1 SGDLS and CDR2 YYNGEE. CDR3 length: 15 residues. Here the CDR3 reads CASSSLAGAYNEQFF. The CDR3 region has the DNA TGTGCCAGCAGTTCTCTAGCGGGGGCTTACAATGAGCAGTTCTTC.

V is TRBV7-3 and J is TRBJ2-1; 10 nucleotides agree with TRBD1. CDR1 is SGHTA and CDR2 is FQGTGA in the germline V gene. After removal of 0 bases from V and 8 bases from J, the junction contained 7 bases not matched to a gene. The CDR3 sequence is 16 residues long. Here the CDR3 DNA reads TGTGCCAGCAGCTTAACAGGGGACAGGGGATGGTATGAGCAGTTCTTC. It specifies CASSLTGDRGWYEQFF.

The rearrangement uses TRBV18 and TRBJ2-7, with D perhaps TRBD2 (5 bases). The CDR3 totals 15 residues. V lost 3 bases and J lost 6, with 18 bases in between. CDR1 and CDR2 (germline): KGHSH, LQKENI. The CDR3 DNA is TGTGCCAGCTCACCCAGTCAAGTCCCGGGAACCGAGCAGTACTTC. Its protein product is CASSPSQVPGTEQYF.

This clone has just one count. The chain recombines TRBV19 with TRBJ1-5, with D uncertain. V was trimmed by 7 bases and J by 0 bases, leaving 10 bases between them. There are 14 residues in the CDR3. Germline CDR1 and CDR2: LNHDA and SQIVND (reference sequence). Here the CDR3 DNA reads TGTGCCAGTATCCAGGCATATAGCAATCAGCCCCAGCATTTT. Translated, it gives CASIQAYSNQPQHF.

Written as DNA, the CDR3 is TGTGCCTGGAGTGTACTTTGGGGAGCTAACTATGGCTACACCTTC. Amino acids: CAWSVLWGANYGYTF. This chain connects TRBV30 to TRBJ1-2, with D uncertain. CDR1 is GTSNPN and CDR2 is SVGIG in the germline V gene (reference sequence). The CDR3 runs 15 residues. The V and J ends lost 0 bases and 0 bases respectively, with 11 bases between them. Filled out from reference TRBV30 and TRBJ1-2, the complete variable domain reads SQTIHQWPATLVQPVGSPLSLECTVEGTSNPNLYWYRQAAGRGLQLLFYSVGIGQISSEVPQNLSASRPQDRQFILSSKKLLLSDSGFYLCAWSVLWGANYGYTFGSGTRLTVV.

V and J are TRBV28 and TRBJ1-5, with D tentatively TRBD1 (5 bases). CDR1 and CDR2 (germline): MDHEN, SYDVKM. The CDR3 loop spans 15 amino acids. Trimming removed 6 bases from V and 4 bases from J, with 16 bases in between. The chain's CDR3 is CASRARQPANQPQHF. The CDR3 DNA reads TGTGCCAGCAGAGCCCGACAGCCTGCAAATCAGCCCCAGCATTTT.

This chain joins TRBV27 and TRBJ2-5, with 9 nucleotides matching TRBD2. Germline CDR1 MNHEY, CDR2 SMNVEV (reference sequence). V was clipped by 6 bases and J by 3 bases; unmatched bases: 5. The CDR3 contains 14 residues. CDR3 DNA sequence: TGTGCCAGCAGCAGACTAGCGGATGAAGAGACCCAGTACTTC. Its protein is CASSRLADEETQYF.

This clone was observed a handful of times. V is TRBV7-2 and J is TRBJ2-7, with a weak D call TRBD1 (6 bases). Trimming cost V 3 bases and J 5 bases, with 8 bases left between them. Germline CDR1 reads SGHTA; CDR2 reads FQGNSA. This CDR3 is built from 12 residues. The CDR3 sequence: CASSFRGHEQYF. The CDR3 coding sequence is TGTGCCAGCAGCTTCAGGGGCCACGAGCAGTACTTC.

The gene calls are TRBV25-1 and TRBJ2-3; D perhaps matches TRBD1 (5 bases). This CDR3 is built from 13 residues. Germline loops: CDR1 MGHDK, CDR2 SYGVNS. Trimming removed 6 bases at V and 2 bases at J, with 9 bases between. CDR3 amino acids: CASSRAFTDTQYF. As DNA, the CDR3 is TGTGCCAGCAGCAGGGCCTTCACAGATACGCAGTATTTT.

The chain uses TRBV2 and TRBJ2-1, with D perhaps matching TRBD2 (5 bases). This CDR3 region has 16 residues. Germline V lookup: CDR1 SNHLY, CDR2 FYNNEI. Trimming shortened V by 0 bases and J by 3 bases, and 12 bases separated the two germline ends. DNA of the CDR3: TGTGCCAGCAGTGAAGCGCGTCTAGCCATCTACAATGAGCAGTTCTTC. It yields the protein CASSEARLAIYNEQFF.

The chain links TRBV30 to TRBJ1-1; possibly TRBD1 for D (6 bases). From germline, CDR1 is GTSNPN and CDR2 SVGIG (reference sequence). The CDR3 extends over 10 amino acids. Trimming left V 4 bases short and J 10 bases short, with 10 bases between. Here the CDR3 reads CAWIQGVAFF. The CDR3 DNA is TGTGCCTGGATACAGGGCGTAGCTTTCTTT.

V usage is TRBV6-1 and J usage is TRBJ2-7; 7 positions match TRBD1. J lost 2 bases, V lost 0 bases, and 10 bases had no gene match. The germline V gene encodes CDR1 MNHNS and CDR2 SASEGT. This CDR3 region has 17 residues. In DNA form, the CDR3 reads TGTGCCAGCAGTGAAGCGCACTGGGACAGATTACCCTACGAGCAGTACTTC. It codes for CASSEAHWDRLPYEQYF.